This is a list of T cell receptor beta chains from one sample in a study of blood T cell repertoires in COVID-19. Repertoires were generated with immunoSEQ multiplex PCR, while TCRdb's copy carries only in-frame clones and drops some. The sample records more than 300,000 clones, 86% being singletons. Sequencing was performed on PBMCs or T cells enriched from blood (not recorded which). The receptors originated from a man aged 30-40 years who had recovered from COVID-19. Each CDR3 is given with its conserved first and last residue. Fields, in order: CDR3 protein, CDR3 DNA, clone size, D gene, CDR3 length, V gene, J gene. D genes are given only for firm matches. Only part of the rows carry a size: once, few, many, or a class if the clone is expanded.

CASSYYRGGDEKLFF	TGTGCCAGCAGTTACTACAGGGGGGGGGATGAAAAACTGTTTTTT	.	TRBD1	15	TRBV6-5	TRBJ1-4
CASSSMEAGLGGVLYF	TGTGCCAGCAGCTCCATGGAGGCAGGGCTGGGGGGGGTTTTGTACTTC	.	TRBD2	16	TRBV7-9	TRBJ2-7
CASDTFGTANEKLFF	TGTGCCAGCGATACCTTTGGGACAGCGAATGAAAAACTGTTTTTT	.	TRBD1	15	TRBV6-5	TRBJ1-4
CASSVELAGRIFTDTQYF	TGTGCCAGCAGCGTCGAACTAGCGGGGAGAATATTCACAGATACGCAGTATTTT	.	TRBD2	18	TRBV7-2	TRBJ2-3
CASSEGVSNQPQHF	TGCGCCAGCAGTGAAGGGGTATCCAATCAGCCCCAGCATTTT	.	.	14	TRBV10-1	TRBJ1-5
CASRIGHDGYTF	TGTGCCAGCAGGATCGGACACGATGGCTACACCTTC	.	.	12	TRBV6-5	TRBJ1-2
CASSYQRTRLAGPQETQYF	TGTGCCAGCAGTTATCAACGTACCCGACTAGCGGGGCCTCAAGAGACCCAGTACTTC	.	TRBD2	19	TRBV28	TRBJ2-5
CASSKVFNRGSTSSGNTIYF	TGTGCCAGCAGCAAAGTCTTCAACAGGGGATCTACGTCCTCTGGAAACACCATATATTTT	.	.	20	TRBV21-1	TRBJ1-3
CASSFHIAGNTGELFF	TGTGCCAGCAGCTTTCATATAGCGGGGAACACCGGGGAGCTGTTTTTT	.	TRBD2	16	TRBV7-2	TRBJ2-2
CASSDLTDRGQGNTIYF	TGTGCCAGCAGTGACTTGACCGACAGGGGGCAAGGAAACACCATATATTTT	.	TRBD1	17	TRBV6-1	TRBJ1-3
CASGTGDNTEAFF	TGCGCCAGCGGAACAGGGGACAACACTGAAGCTTTCTTT	.	TRBD1	13	TRBV5-1	TRBJ1-1
CAWTRGLAGETGYTF	TGTGCCTGGACCCGTGGATTGGCAGGGGAGACTGGCTACACCTTC	.	.	15	TRBV30	TRBJ1-2
CASSYRTGASYEQYF	TGTGCCAGCAGTTACCGGACAGGGGCCTCCTACGAGCAGTACTTC	.	TRBD1	15	TRBV6-5	TRBJ2-7
CASSGPDSSNTGELFF	TGTGCCAGTAGTGGGCCGGACAGCTCGAACACCGGGGAGCTGTTTTTT	once	.	16	TRBV19	TRBJ2-2
CASSQDLGGSTEAFF	TGTGCCAGCAGCCAAGATCTGGGAGGGAGCACTGAAGCTTTCTTT	.	.	15	TRBV3-1/TRBV3-2	TRBJ1-1
CASGGTGQFF	TGTGCTAGTGGGGGGACAGGGCAGTTCTTC	.	TRBD1	10	TRBV12-5	TRBJ2-1